Listed below are T cell receptor beta chains from one sample, sequenced in a study of shared clonotypes between healthy human individuals. Sequencing used immunoSEQ multiplex PCR; TCRdb keeps in-frame clones, though not all of them. The data hold about 2.1 million clones, with roughly 93% observed a single time. The specimen was naive CD8+ T cells from PBMCs. All receptors come from a man between 18 and 29 years old in good health. Some clones in this sample may be carry-over from other donors' samples. Each CDR3 is given with its conserved first and last residue. Fields, in order: V gene, J gene, CDR3 protein.

V: TRBV4-1; J: TRBJ2-7; CDR3: CASSQPLGQRDEQYF
V: TRBV13; J: TRBJ2-6; CDR3: CASSLAYGRDNVLTF
V: TRBV5-1; J: TRBJ2-5; CDR3: CASSLARGGSQETQYF
V: TRBV7-9; J: TRBJ2-1; CDR3: CASSLPRSGQGGDEQFF
V: TRBV19; J: TRBJ2-7; CDR3: CASSAIFEGAYEQYF
V: TRBV5-8; J: TRBJ1-5; CDR3: CASSLIIQSNQPQHF
V: TRBV6-5; J: TRBJ1-3; CDR3: CASSAGPGRGNTIYF
V: TRBV2; J: TRBJ2-1; CDR3: CASHREGPHNEQFF
V: TRBV4-3; J: TRBJ1-1; CDR3: CASSQGIKNTEAFF
V: TRBV5-1; J: TRBJ1-1; CDR3: CASSLSGGTEAFF
V: TRBV2; J: TRBJ2-1; CDR3: CASSERVADNEQFF
V: TRBV6-5; J: TRBJ1-2; CDR3: CASSYGTEGWEGYTF
V: TRBV28; J: TRBJ2-1; CDR3: CASSQTTSYNEQFF
V: TRBV28; J: TRBJ2-7; CDR3: CASSLRAGYYEQYF
V: TRBV4-1; J: TRBJ1-4; CDR3: CASSQAGAGLGYLEKLFF
V: TRBV19; J: TRBJ2-1; CDR3: CASSIGHRTEQFF
V: TRBV4-1; J: TRBJ2-4; CDR3: CASSPITGAGGAYF
V: TRBV27; J: TRBJ1-2; CDR3: CASSFSKIQGAIYGYTF
V: TRBV29-1; J: TRBJ1-4; CDR3: CSGGLGSEKLFF
V: TRBV7-9; J: TRBJ2-7; CDR3: CASSPPVGDTYEQYF
V: TRBV9; J: TRBJ2-1; CDR3: CASSVHTSGISYNEQFF
V: TRBV9; J: TRBJ2-2; CDR3: CASSFRRQGNTGELFF
V: TRBV19; J: TRBJ2-7; CDR3: CASSTQGLYGEQYF
V: TRBV7-9; J: TRBJ1-2; CDR3: CASSLAGGYGYTF
V: TRBV27; J: TRBJ1-2; CDR3: CASRLDPGSWYGYTF
V: TRBV5-4; J: TRBJ2-1; CDR3: CASRGTSGSSYNEQFF
V: TRBV21-1; J: TRBJ2-5; CDR3: CASSIDRDQETQYF